This passage covers 11 T cell receptor beta chains from one sample sequenced in a study of vaccination effects on CD4 cells after COVID-19. Generated by immunoSEQ multiplex PCR, the TCRdb table keeps only in-frame clones and is missing some. The sample holds around 30,000 clones, roughly two thirds seen once. The culture ran for approximately nine days before CD4+ T cells were isolated. The antigens these receptors bind are not known. The sample in question was CD4+ T cells from PBMCs cultured without peptide, obtained before COVID-19 vaccination. The receptors come from a human donor who received a COVID-19 vaccine.

The chain employs TRBV4-1 and TRBJ2-3; perhaps TRBD1 as D (6 bases). V dropped 5 bases and J dropped 11 bases, with 14 bases sitting between them. This CDR3 comprises 12 residues. Germline V gene data show CDR1 as MGHRA and CDR2 as YSYEKL. CDR3 protein: CASSSTGRGQYF. The CDR3 coding sequence is TGCGCCAGCAGCTCTACAGGGCGAGGGCAGTATTTT.

The V gene is TRBV5-1, the J gene TRBJ2-4; D is undetermined. In germline, CDR1 is SGHRS, CDR2 YFSETQ. CDR3 length: 14 residues. V lost 4 bases, J lost 0 bases, and 8 bases lay in between. The CDR3 loop is CASSPTLAKNIQYF. DNA of the CDR3: TGCGCCAGCAGCCCCACCTTAGCCAAAAACATTCAGTACTTC.

This clone was seen only a few times. This chain links TRBV5-8 with TRBJ2-7; 8 bases align to TRBD2. J gave up 0 bases and V 2 bases, and 1 base lay outside the gene matches. CDR3 length equals 14 residues. The germline gives CDR1 SGHTS, CDR2 YDEGEE. The CDR3 sequence is CASSFAGGSYEQYF. In DNA, the CDR3 is TGTGCCAGCAGCTTCGCGGGGGGCTCCTACGAGCAGTACTTC.

The chain is built from TRBV3-1 (or the pseudogene TRBV3-2) and TRBJ1-5; D gene uncertain. The CDR3 spans 14 residues. Trimming removed 0 bases at V and 1 base at J, with 4 bases between. CDR1 and CDR2 (germline): LGHDT, YNNKEL (reference sequence). CDR3 nucleotide sequence: TGTGCCAGCAGCCAAGAAGGGAGCAATCAGCCCCAGCATTTT. It codes for CASSQEGSNQPQHF.

CDR3 loop: CASSKFLKGTSGTDTQYF. The CDR3 DNA reads TGTGCCAGCAGTAAGTTTTTGAAGGGGACTAGCGGCACAGATACGCAGTATTTT. The rearrangement joins TRBV27 to TRBJ2-3, with 10 positions matching TRBD2. The CDR3 covers 18 residues. The germline V gene has CDR1 MNHEY and CDR2 SMNVEV (reference sequence). The V gene end was trimmed by 5 bases and the J gene end by 1 base; junction bases not matched to a gene: 12.

This clone was seen a handful of times. J is TRBJ2-1 and V is TRBV5-1, with 7 bases identical to TRBD1. Germline CDR1 is SGHRS and CDR2 is YFSETQ. The CDR3 has 15 amino acids. V shed 1 base, J shed 5 bases, and the junction held 6 bases outside the gene matches. In DNA, the CDR3 is TGCGCCAGCAGCTTGCGAAGGACAGGAAACAATGAGCAGTTCTTC. This codes for CASSLRRTGNNEQFF.

This clone was detected only a few times. V usage is TRBV6-1 and J usage is TRBJ2-5; D is tentatively TRBD1 or TRBD2 (5 bases each). The CDR3 runs to 13 residues. Germline CDR1 reads MNHNS; CDR2 reads SASEGT. Trimming stripped 2 bases from V and 5 bases from J, with 9 bases between. CDR3 protein: CASSEMWGETQYF. The CDR3 DNA reads as TGTGCCAGCAGTGAAATGTGGGGGGAGACCCAGTACTTC.

This sequence joins TRBV19 and TRBJ1-1; the D is unclear. The V end lost 1 base, the J end lost 4 bases, and 4 bases lay between the germline ends. CDR1 LNHDA and CDR2 SQIVND come from the germline V gene (reference sequence). This CDR3 spans 12 amino acids. CDR3: CASSIAGTEAFF. The CDR3 bases are TGTGCCAGTAGTATAGCAGGCACTGAAGCTTTCTTT. Full variable domain (remainder filled in from reference TRBV19 and TRBJ1-1): DGGITQSPKYLFRKEGQNVTLSCEQNLNHDAMYWYRQDPGQGLRLIYYSQIVNDFQKGDIAEGYSVSREKKESFPLTVTSAQKNPTAFYLCASSIAGTEAFFGQGTRLTVV.

The chain employs TRBV9 and TRBJ1-3; possibly TRBD1 for D (5 bases). V shed 2 bases and J shed 0 bases, with 18 bases lying between them. Germline assignment: CDR1 SGDLS and CDR2 YYNGEE. CDR3 size: 18 residues. The CDR3 DNA reads as TGTGCCAGCAGCGTCTCGGGATGGGACTCATACTCTGGAAACACCATATATTTT. The encoded protein is CASSVSGWDSYSGNTIYF.

The genes are TRBV7-2 and TRBJ2-7; a weak D match, TRBD1 (5 bases). Germline V gene sequence: CDR1 SGHTA, CDR2 FQGNSA. The CDR3 totals 16 residues. V was clipped by 2 bases and J by 3 bases, with 17 bases between them. The CDR3 DNA reads as TGTGCCAGCAGCTTAAGGGGCATGGGGCTCAACTACGAGCAGTACTTC. Its protein is CASSLRGMGLNYEQYF.

This rearrangement joins TRBV29-1 to TRBJ2-3; D call uncertain. The CDR3 extends over 11 amino acids. From germline, CDR1 is SQVTM and CDR2 ANQGSEA. V gave up 7 bases and J gave up 9 bases, with 14 bases separating them. CDR3 protein: CSGQKEGTQYF. DNA of the CDR3: TGCAGCGGGCAAAAGGAAGGGACGCAGTATTTT.